Sequencing of this TCR beta chain was carried out in a study of blood T cell repertoires in COVID-19. Across the study: Whether acute or convalescent, the COVID-19 samples came from the United States, Italy and Spain.

This CDR3 is 14 amino acids long. V lost 2 bases to trimming and J lost 2 bases; unmatched junction nucleotides: 2. Germline V lookup: CDR1 GTSNPN, CDR2 SVGIG (reference sequence). Authors' methods: Nucleated cell counts were estimated from reference gene primer amplification. Clones were read by immunoSEQ multiplex PCR, and TCRdb kept only the in-frame ones, dropping some. V, J and clone size derive from that table, while D and trimming were established from the DNA sequence. The data show 150,000 to 200,000 clones, approximately 87% seen once. The chain joins TRBV30 to TRBJ2-2; 7 nucleotides align to TRBD1. The receptor was isolated from a woman aged 65 to 85 with COVID-19, enrolled during active disease. Material: peripheral blood. Written as DNA, the CDR3 is TGTGCCTGGAGTTGGACAGGAAACACCGGGGAGCTGTTTTTT. Its translation is CAWSWTGNTGELFF.